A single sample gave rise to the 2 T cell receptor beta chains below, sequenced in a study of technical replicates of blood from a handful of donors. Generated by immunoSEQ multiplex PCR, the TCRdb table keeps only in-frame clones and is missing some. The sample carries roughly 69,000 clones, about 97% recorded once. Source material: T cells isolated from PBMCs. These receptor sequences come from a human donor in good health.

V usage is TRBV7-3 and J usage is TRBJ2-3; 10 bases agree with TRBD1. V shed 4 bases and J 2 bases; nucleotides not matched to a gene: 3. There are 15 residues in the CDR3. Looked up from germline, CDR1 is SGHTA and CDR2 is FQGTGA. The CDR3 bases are TGTGCCAGCAGCTCGACAGGGGGCCTCACAGATACGCAGTATTTT. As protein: CASSSTGGLTDTQYF.

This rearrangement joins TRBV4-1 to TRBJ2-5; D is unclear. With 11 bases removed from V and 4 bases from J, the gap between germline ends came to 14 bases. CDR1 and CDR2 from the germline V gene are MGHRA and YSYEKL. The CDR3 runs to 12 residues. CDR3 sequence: CAEINGSETQYF. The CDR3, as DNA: TGCGCCGAGATTAACGGGTCAGAGACCCAGTACTTC.